This note documents a single T cell receptor (beta chain) sequence. This sample is drawn from a study of blood T cell repertoires in COVID-19. Study-level information: Specimens from acute and convalescent COVID-19 originated in the United States, Italy and Spain. From T cells, B-cell-depleted T cells, or PBMCs came the material, which was cDNA or gDNA.

Study processing details: Scientists estimated how many nucleated cells there were by amplifying reference gene primers. Assay used: immunoSEQ multiplex PCR; TCRdb lists only in-frame clones, some missing. D and trimming come from the DNA, and the V and J calls and clone size come from that table. The sample lists some 110,000 clones, about 74% occurring once. The V segment lost 6 bases and the J segment 5 bases; nucleotides outside the gene matches: 7. CDR3 length: 14 residues. Germline V lookup: CDR1 MNHEY, CDR2 SVGAGI. The sequence came from a man between 65 and 79 years old with acute or convalescent COVID-19. The sequencing input was peripheral blood. The chain carries TRBV6-5 and TRBJ1-1; 9 nucleotides agree with TRBD1. The CDR3 sequence: CASRPDRGRTEAFF. For the CDR3, the DNA is TGTGCCAGCAGACCGGACAGGGGTCGGACTGAAGCTTTCTTT.